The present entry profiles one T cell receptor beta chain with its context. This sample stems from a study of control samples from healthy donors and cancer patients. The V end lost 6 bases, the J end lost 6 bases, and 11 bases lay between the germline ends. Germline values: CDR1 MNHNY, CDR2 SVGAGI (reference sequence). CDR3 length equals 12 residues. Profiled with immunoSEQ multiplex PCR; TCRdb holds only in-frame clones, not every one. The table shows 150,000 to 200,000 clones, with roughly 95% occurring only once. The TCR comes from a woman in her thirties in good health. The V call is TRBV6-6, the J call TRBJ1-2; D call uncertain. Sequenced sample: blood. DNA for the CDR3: TGTGCCAGCAGCCAAAGTGAAAATGGCTACACCTTC. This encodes CASSQSENGYTF.